One sample yielded the 6 T cell receptor beta chains listed below, sequenced in a study of control samples from healthy donors and cancer patients. Assay: immunoSEQ multiplex PCR; the TCRdb copy retains only in-frame clones and omits some. Of about 85,000 clones listed, about 89% are singletons. The sequenced material came from blood. The receptors come from a woman aged 55-69 years in good health.

The V gene is TRBV7-9, the J gene TRBJ1-1, with D maybe TRBD1 (5 bases). The V end was cut by 3 bases, the J end by 11 bases, with 19 bases between. CDR3 size: 14 residues. Germline lookup yields CDR1 SEHNR and CDR2 FQNEAQ (reference sequence). The CDR3 DNA follows: TGTGCCAGCAGCTTCAGAGGCCCTCGGGACGGGGCTTTCTTT. Translating it yields CASSFRGPRDGAFF. Supplemented by reference TRBV7-9 and TRBJ1-1, the full variable domain reads DTGVSQNPRHKITKRGQNVTFRCDPISEHNRLYWYRQTLGQGPEFLTYFQNEAQLEKSRLLSDRFSAERPKGSFSTLEIQRTEQGDSAMYLCASSFRGPRDGAFFGQGTRLTVV.

The J gene is TRBJ2-1, the V gene TRBV5-1, with TRBD2 matching over 9 bases. J was trimmed by 3 bases and V by 1 base; bases with no gene match: 2. Germline CDR1 reads SGHRS; CDR2 reads YFSETQ. This CDR3 region has 15 residues. This CDR3 reads CASSLRAGGYNEQFF. The CDR3 DNA follows: TGCGCCAGCAGCTTGAGAGCGGGGGGCTACAATGAGCAGTTCTTC.

V is TRBV2 and J is TRBJ1-1, with D possibly being TRBD1 (6 bases). The CDR3 contains 12 residues. Trimming cost V 8 bases and J 6 bases, with 13 bases left between them. The germline V gene has CDR1 SNHLY and CDR2 FYNNEI. As DNA, the CDR3 is TGTGCCAGCCTAGAGACAGGCGCTGAAGCTTTCTTT. Residues: CASLETGAEAFF. Supplemented by reference TRBV2 and TRBJ1-1, the full variable domain reads EPEVTQTPSHQVTQMGQEVILRCVPISNHLYFYWYRQILGQKVEFLVSFYNNEISEKSEIFDDQFSVERPDGSNFTLKIRSTKLEDSAMYFCASLETGAEAFFGQGTRLTVV.

The chain uses TRBV6-6 and TRBJ2-3; D is perhaps TRBD1 (5 bases). The CDR3 is made up of 13 amino acids. The V gene lost 6 bases and the J gene lost 5 bases, with 12 bases spanning the gap. The germline V gene has CDR1 MNHNY and CDR2 SVGAGI (reference sequence). CDR3 region: CASSLGQIDTQYF. CDR3 sequence (DNA): TGTGCCAGCAGCCTCGGACAAATAGATACGCAGTATTTT.

The CDR3, as DNA: TGTGCCAGCAGTTCCCCCACAGGGGGCGGCGGAAAACTGTTTTTT. Its protein is CASSSPTGGGGKLFF. The chain is built from TRBV28 and TRBJ1-4; TRBD1 aligns across 9 bases. J was trimmed by 10 bases and V by 4 bases; bases with no gene match: 10. The CDR3 spans 15 residues. Germline loops: CDR1 MDHEN, CDR2 SYDVKM.

V and J are TRBV7-2 and TRBJ1-2; possibly TRBD1 for D (5 bases). The CDR3 is 15 residues long. V was trimmed by 1 base and J by 5 bases, leaving 14 bases between them. Germline V gives CDR1 SGHTA, CDR2 FQGNSA. CDR3 DNA: TGTGCCAGCAGCTTAGGTCCTAAAGGGGAGTATGGCTACACCTTC. It translates to CASSLGPKGEYGYTF.